This T cell receptor (beta chain) was sequenced during a study of T cells expressing NK-cell markers (dated by TCRdb to the early 2020s). Notes on the research overall: TCR beta-chain repertoires were profiled in sorted CD3+CD56+NKG2C+, CD3+CD56+NKG2C- and CD3+CD56-NKG2C+ T-cell subsets from about 8 donors. Among the eight sequenced donors, only one was HCMV-seronegative, while the other seven were HCMV-seropositive. The study sequenced eight donors, all healthy volunteers chosen at random: three men and five women. Sequencing of the libraries produced 2 x 150 bp reads on Illumina HiSeq 2000/2500, MiSeq or NextSeq. General findings and caveats noted by the study authors: Those dominant clonotypes were again the most abundant among CD3+CD56-NKG2C+ cells in a few donors, at roughly 25-60.1%. In five to seven donors, the dominant CD3+CD56+NKG2C+ clonotypes were found to rank among the top 10 CD8+ clonotypes and to make up roughly 1.0-8% of CD8+ T cells. It remained unclear whether the expanded NKG2C-expressing T cell clones were specific for HCMV antigens.

TCRdb records Illumina HiSeq 2000 as the sequencer. 5'RACE template switching, by which a universal primer site and unique molecular identifiers were added, was used to make TCR beta cDNA libraries. Synthesis of cDNA was primed from the TCR beta constant segment and was followed by two consecutive PCR amplification steps. In the paper's pipeline: MIGEC was used to demultiplex reads and group reads by UMI, and MiTCR was used to assemble and quantify clonotypes. To exclude erroneous sequences, only TCR cDNA sequences supported by at least two reads were retained. The tcR package was used for downstream repertoire analysis, and clonotypes were matched between fractions using CDR3 nucleotide sequence together with V segment. Antigen specificity was annotated against VDJdb with VDJmatch, allowing one amino acid substitution in CDR3. TCRdb reanalyzed the reads, keeping one entry per CDR3 protein sequence and omitting DNA. The authors' filters were not applied to this entry. The table kept for this sample lists 500,000 or so distinct CDR3 sequences. 3% to 4.5% of the sample is taken by the ten largest.

CDR1 and CDR2 were assigned from the germline V gene as LGHNA and YNFKEQ. Its CDR3 holds 20 amino acids, cysteine through phenylalanine. This entry has no DNA. HCMV-specific IgG was detected in serum with a commercial ELISA kit to determine HCMV serostatus. Peripheral blood mononuclear cells were isolated from blood by Ficoll density gradient centrifugation. Turning to this clonotype: Its antigen target is currently unknown.

Sequenced input: blood T cells: a sorted CD56 or NKG2C T cell subset, CD4+ or CD8+ T cells, or bulk PBMC T cells (not recorded which). This sequence uses TRBV4-2 and TRBJ2-6; checking the TCRdb D call of TRBD2 is not possible without DNA. This sequence was found in a man aged 18-30 years in good health. Donor details come from another sample of the same person, matched by shared clones. This receptor carries the CDR3 CASSPGDGLAISSGANVLTF.